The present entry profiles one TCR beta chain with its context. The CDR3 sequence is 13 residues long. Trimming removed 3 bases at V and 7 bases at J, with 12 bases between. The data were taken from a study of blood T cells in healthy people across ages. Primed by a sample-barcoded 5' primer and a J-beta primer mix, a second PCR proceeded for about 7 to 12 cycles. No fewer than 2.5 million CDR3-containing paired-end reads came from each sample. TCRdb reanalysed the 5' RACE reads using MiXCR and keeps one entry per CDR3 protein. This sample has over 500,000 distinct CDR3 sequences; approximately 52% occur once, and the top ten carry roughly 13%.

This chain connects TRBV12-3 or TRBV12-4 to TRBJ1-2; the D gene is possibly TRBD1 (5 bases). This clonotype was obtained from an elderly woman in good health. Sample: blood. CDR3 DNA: TGTGCCAGCAGTTTCGGGGGATCGAGTGGCTACACCTTC. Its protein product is CASSFGGSSGYTF.